This T cell receptor (beta chain) was documented in a study of long-term antiretroviral therapy in people with HIV. Overall study findings and caveats: ART was followed by higher diversity that remained below transplant donor controls. Blood sampling spanned 2004 to 2017, possibly under older ART regimens.

This clone came up once. Its antigen remains unknown. Germline and junction disagree at one end, which may indicate a read error. The length of the CDR3 is 12 residues. The germline V gene has CDR1 SGHTA and CDR2 FQGNSA. They ran version v3.0 of the immunoSEQ assay at survey level. Clones were read by immunoSEQ multiplex PCR, and TCRdb kept only the in-frame ones, dropping some. The sample lists 10,000 to 15,000 clones; about 73% were seen once. This TCR came from a man aged 40-49 years with HIV. The sample here was unsorted PBMCs, taken 3.1 years before starting antiretroviral therapy. This chain links TRBV7-2 with TRBJ2-7; maybe TRBD2 (5 bases). This CDR3 is CASSLRIGGLAF. Written as DNA, the CDR3 is TGTGCCAGCAGCCTCCGCATAGGCGGGCTCGCGTTC.